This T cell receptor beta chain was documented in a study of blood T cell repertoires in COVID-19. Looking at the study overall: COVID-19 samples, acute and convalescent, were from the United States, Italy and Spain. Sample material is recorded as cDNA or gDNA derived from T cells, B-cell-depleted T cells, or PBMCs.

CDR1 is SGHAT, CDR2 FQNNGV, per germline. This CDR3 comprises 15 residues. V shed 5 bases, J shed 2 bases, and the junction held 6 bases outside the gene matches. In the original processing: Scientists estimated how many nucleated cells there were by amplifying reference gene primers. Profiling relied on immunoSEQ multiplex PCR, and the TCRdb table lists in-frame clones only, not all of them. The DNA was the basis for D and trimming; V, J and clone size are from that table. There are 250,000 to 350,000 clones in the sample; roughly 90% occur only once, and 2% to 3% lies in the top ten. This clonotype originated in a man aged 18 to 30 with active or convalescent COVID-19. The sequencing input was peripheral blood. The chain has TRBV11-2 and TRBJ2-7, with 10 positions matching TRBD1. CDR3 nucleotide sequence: TGTGCCAGCAGCGCCGACGGGACAGGGGCCTACGAGCAGTACTTC. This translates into CASSADGTGAYEQYF.